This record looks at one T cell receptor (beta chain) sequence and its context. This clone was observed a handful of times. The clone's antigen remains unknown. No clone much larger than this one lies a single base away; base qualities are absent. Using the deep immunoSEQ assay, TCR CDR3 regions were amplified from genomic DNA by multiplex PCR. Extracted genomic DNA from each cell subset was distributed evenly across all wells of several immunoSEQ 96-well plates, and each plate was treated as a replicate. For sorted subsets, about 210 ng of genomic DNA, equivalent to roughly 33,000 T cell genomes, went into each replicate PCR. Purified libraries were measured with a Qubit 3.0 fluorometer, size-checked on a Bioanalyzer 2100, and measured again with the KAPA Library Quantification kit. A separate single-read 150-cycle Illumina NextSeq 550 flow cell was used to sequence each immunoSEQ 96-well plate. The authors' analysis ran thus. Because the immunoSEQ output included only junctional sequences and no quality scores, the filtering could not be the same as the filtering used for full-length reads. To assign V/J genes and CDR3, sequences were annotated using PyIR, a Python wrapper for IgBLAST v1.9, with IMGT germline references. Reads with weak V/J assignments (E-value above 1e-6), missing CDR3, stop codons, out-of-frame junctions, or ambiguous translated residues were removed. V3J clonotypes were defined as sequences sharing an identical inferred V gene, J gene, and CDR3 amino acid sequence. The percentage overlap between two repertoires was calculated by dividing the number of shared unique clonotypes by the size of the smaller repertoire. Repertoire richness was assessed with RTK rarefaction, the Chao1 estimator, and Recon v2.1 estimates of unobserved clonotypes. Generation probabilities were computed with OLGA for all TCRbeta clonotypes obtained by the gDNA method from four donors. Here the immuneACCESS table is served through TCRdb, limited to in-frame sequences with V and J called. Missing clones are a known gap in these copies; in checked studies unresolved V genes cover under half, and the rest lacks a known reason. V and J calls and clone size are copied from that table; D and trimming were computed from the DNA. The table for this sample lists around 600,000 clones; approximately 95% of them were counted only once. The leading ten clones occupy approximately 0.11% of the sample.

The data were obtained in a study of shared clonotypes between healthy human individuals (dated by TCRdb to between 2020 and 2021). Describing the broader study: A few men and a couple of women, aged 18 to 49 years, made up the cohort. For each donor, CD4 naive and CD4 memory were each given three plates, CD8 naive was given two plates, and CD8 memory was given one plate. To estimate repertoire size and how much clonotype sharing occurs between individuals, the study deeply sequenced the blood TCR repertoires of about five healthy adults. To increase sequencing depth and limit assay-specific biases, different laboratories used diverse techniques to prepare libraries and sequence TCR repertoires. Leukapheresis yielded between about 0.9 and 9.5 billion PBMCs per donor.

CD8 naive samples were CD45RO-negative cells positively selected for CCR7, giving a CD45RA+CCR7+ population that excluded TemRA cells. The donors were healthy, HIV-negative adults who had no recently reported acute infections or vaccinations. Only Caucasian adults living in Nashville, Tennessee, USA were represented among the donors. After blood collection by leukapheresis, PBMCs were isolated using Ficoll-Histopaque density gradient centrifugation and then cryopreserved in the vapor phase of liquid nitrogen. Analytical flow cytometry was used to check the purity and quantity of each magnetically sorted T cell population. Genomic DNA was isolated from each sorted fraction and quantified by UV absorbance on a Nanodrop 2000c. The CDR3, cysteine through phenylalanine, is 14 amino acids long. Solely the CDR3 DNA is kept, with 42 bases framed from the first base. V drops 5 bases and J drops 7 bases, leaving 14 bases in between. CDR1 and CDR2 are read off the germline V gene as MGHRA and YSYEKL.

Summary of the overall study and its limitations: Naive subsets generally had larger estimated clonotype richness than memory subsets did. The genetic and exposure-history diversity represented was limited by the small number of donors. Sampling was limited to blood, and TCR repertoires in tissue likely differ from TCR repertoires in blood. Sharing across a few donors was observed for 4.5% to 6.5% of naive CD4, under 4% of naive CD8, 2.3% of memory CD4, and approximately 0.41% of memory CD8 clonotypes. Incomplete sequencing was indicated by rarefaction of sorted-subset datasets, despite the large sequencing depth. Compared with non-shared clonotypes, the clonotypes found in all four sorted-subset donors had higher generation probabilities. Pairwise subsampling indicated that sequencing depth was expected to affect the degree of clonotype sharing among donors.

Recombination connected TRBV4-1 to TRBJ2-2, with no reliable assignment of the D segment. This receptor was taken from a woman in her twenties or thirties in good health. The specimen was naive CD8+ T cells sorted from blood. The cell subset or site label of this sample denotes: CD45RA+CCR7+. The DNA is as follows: TGCGCCAGCAGCTTACGCTTGGTTGGCGGGGAGCTGTTTTTT. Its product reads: CASSLRLVGGELFF.